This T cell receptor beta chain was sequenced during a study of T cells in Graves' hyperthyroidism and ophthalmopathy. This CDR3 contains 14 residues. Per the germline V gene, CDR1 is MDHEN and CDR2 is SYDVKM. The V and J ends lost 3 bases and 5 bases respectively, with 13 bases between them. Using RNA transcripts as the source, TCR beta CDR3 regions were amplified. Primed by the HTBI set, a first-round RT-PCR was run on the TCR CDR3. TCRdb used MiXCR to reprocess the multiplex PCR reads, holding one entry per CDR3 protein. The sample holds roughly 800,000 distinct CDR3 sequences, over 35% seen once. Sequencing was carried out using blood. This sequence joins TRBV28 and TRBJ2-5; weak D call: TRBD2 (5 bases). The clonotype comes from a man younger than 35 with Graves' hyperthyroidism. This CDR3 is CASSFVPGEETQYF. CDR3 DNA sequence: TGTGCCAGCAGTTTCGTCCCCGGGGAGGAGACCCAGTACTTC.